The 25 T cell receptor beta chains reported below all come from one sample, sequenced in a study of T cells in Graves' hyperthyroidism and ophthalmopathy. Template material for amplifying TCR beta CDR3 regions consisted of RNA transcripts. An initial round of RT-PCR targeting the TCR CDR3 relied on the HTBI primer set. MiXCR was run by TCRdb on the multiplex PCR reads, yielding one entry per CDR3 protein. The sample contains 550,000 to 800,000 distinct CDR3 sequences, about a sixth of which appear only once. Sequenced material: blood. The source of these receptors is a young man with Graves' hyperthyroidism.

Only a few counts were recorded for this clonotype. J is TRBJ1-3 and V is TRBV28; no reliable D call. Germline CDR1 is MDHEN and CDR2 is SYDVKM. The CDR3 length is 16 residues. The germline V and J ends were trimmed by 8 bases and 0 bases, with 17 bases remaining between them. The CDR3 coding sequence is TGTGCCAGCTCCTTGGGTCAGTTCCACTCTGGAAACACCATATATTTT. This gives the protein CASSLGQFHSGNTIYF.

The table lists this clonotype with many counts. V usage is TRBV20-1 and J usage is TRBJ2-1; the D is unclear. V was trimmed by 3 bases and J by 0 bases, leaving 12 bases between them. The CDR3 is 15 amino acids. Germline V gene lookup returns CDR1 DFQATT and CDR2 SNEGSKA (reference sequence). The CDR3 here is CSARGILSSYNEQFF. CDR3 nucleotide sequence: TGCAGTGCTAGGGGGATATTGAGCTCCTACAATGAGCAGTTCTTC.

The chain joins TRBV30 to TRBJ1-4; 9 bases align to TRBD1. The CDR3 runs 15 residues. Germline V gives CDR1 GTSNPN, CDR2 SVGIG (reference sequence). V lost 0 bases and J lost 10; bases outside the gene matches: 9. The CDR3 is CAWSVPWTGVVKLFF. DNA of the CDR3: TGTGCCTGGAGTGTACCGTGGACAGGGGTGGTAAAACTGTTTTTT. Variable domain in full (rest from reference TRBV30 and TRBJ1-4): SQTIHQWPATLVQPVGSPLSLECTVEGTSNPNLYWYRQAAGRGLQLLFYSVGIGQISSEVPQNLSASRPQDRQFILSSKKLLLSDSGFYLCAWSVPWTGVVKLFFGSGTQLSVL.

This clonotype was recorded a few times. This chain uses TRBV15 with TRBJ2-7, with a weak D call TRBD2 (5 bases). This CDR3 has 12 residues. The germline V and J ends were trimmed by 4 bases and 6 bases, with 10 bases remaining between them. CDR1 is LNHNV and CDR2 is YYDKDF in the germline V gene (reference sequence). The CDR3 DNA follows: TGTGCCACCAGCACATTCGAGGGCGAGCAGTACTTC. The encoded protein is CATSTFEGEQYF. Full variable domain (missing parts from reference TRBV15 and TRBJ2-7): DAMVIQNPRYQVTQFGKPVTLSCSQTLNHNVMYWYQQKSSQAPKLLFHYYDKDFNNEADTPDNFQSRRPNTSFCFLDIRSPGLGDTAMYLCATSTFEGEQYFGPGTRLTVT.

This clonotype was seen at least ten times. The V gene is TRBV28, the J gene TRBJ2-4, with 7 bases identical to TRBD1. This CDR3 contains 15 residues. Germline V CDR1 and CDR2: MDHEN, SYDVKM. The ends lost 2 bases at V and 9 bases at J; junction bases unmatched: 10. Here the CDR3 DNA reads TGTGCCAGCAGTTTACCGGGACAGTCAAGGGGCATTCAGTACTTC. Translated: CASSLPGQSRGIQYF.

Ten or more counts support this clonotype. The chain employs TRBV7-8 and TRBJ2-5; TRBD2 matches at 8 bases. The V gene end was trimmed by 2 bases and the J gene end by 2 bases; junction bases not matched to a gene: 7. CDR3 size: 16 residues. Germline CDR1 is SGHVS and CDR2 is FQNEAQ. The CDR3 DNA follows: TGTGCCAGCAGCTTAATCGGTCGGGGGGGGCAAGAGACCCAGTACTTC. Its translation is CASSLIGRGGQETQYF.

The chain is built from TRBV30 and TRBJ2-7; either TRBD1 or TRBD2 may fit D (6 bases each). The V end was cut by 0 bases, the J end by 2 bases, with 11 bases between. CDR3 length: 14 residues. Germline CDR1 and CDR2: GTSNPN and SVGIG (reference sequence). The DNA for the CDR3 is TGTGCCTGGAGTGTTGGAGGGGGGCCCTACGAGCAGTACTTC. This sequence encodes CAWSVGGGPYEQYF.

This clonotype was seen ten or more times. V and J are TRBV19 and TRBJ2-5, with D unresolved. In germline, CDR1 is LNHDA, CDR2 SQIVND (reference sequence). CDR3 length equals 11 residues. V lost 8 bases, J lost 4 bases, and 8 bases lay in between. In DNA form, the CDR3 reads TGTGCCAGTGGCACGGGAGAGACCCAGTACTTC. Residues: CASGTGETQYF.

This clonotype came up a few times. The chain has TRBV12-3 or TRBV12-4 and TRBJ2-5; D might be TRBD1 (7 bases). The CDR3 loop spans 13 amino acids. V lost 9 bases, J lost 4 bases, and 15 bases lay in between. For the CDR3, the DNA is TGTGCCAGGGCACCAGGGGGGCGAGAGACCCAGTACTTC. Residues: CARAPGGRETQYF.

Only a few counts were recorded for this clonotype. This sequence joins TRBV6-2 or TRBV6-3 and TRBJ2-5; TRBD1 matches 7 bases. V lost 7 bases and J lost 1; bases outside the gene matches: 12. Germline CDR1 is MNHEY and CDR2 is SVGEGT. This CDR3 has 16 residues. The chain's CDR3 is CASISQRQGGQETQYF. The DNA for the CDR3 is TGTGCCAGCATTTCACAGCGACAGGGTGGCCAAGAGACCCAGTACTTC.

The chain carries TRBV10-3 and TRBJ1-2; D may be TRBD1 (6 bases). Germline V gene sequence: CDR1 ENHRY, CDR2 SYGVKD. The V gene lost 5 bases and the J gene lost 5 bases, with 18 bases spanning the gap. The CDR3 covers 15 residues. In DNA, the CDR3 is TGTGCCATCAGTCCCGGGGGGGGGCTAAGGTATGGCTACACCTTC. Protein: CAISPGGGLRYGYTF.

This clonotype has at least ten counts. The chain is built from TRBV20-1 and TRBJ2-7; D is uncertain. Germline V gene sequence: CDR1 DFQATT, CDR2 SNEGSKA (reference sequence). V was trimmed by 3 bases and J by 3 bases, leaving 12 bases between them. The CDR3 loop spans 13 amino acids. The CDR3 loop reads CSASSGTYYEQYF. The CDR3 coding sequence is TGCAGTGCTAGCTCGGGCACTTACTACGAGCAGTACTTC.

The chain joins TRBV29-1 to TRBJ1-1, with D possibly matching TRBD1 (5 bases). Deletions cut 7 bases from V and 3 bases from J, with 12 bases between. Per germline, CDR1 SQVTM and CDR2 ANQGSEA. The CDR3 contains 12 residues. The CDR3, as DNA: TGCAGCGACCTTCGGGGCTACACTGAAGCTTTCTTT. Its translation: CSDLRGYTEAFF.

The sample holds many counts of this clonotype. The chain has TRBV12-3 or TRBV12-4 and TRBJ2-7; D not certain. The CDR3 covers 13 residues. V dropped 6 bases and J dropped 2 bases, with 11 bases sitting between them. Here the CDR3 DNA reads TGTGCCAGCAGGTCCGGACCCCCCTACGAGCAGTACTTC. This gives the protein CASRSGPPYEQYF.

This clonotype was seen a handful of times. This chain links TRBV7-8 with TRBJ1-4; D remains ambiguous. Germline loops: CDR1 SGHVS, CDR2 FQNEAQ. This CDR3 has 13 residues. V lost 1 base to trimming and J lost 8 bases, with 8 bases between them. CDR3 amino acids: CASSLEGWEKLFF. CDR3 coding DNA: TGTGCCAGCAGCTTAGAAGGTTGGGAAAAACTGTTTTTT.

This clonotype was recorded many times. This chain connects TRBV6-1 to TRBJ1-1; D is unresolved. V gave up 5 bases and J gave up 0 bases, with 7 bases separating them. CDR3 length: 13 residues. Germline CDR1 MNHNS, CDR2 SASEGT. CDR3 residues: CASSYQLNTEAFF. In DNA, the CDR3 is TGTGCCAGCAGTTATCAGCTGAACACTGAAGCTTTCTTT.

CDR3: CASSFLAQGAARNTEAFF. CDR3 in DNA: TGTGCCAGCAGCTTCTTAGCACAGGGGGCCGCCCGGAACACTGAAGCTTTCTTT. The rearrangement links TRBV13 to TRBJ1-1; 9 nucleotides match TRBD1. Losses at the gene ends were 3 bases for V and 1 base for J; bases not matched to a gene: 12. Germline V gene sequence: CDR1 PRHDT, CDR2 FYEKMQ (reference sequence). The CDR3 extends over 18 amino acids.

The CDR3: CASSIEGQGAPGANVLTF. CDR3 DNA sequence: TGTGCCAGCAGTATCGAAGGACAGGGGGCTCCCGGGGCCAACGTCCTGACTTTC. V and J are TRBV7-2 and TRBJ2-6; TRBD1 aligns across 11 bases. The germline gives CDR1 SGHTA, CDR2 FQGNSA. Unmatched junction bases numbered 11, after V lost 6 bases and J lost 4 bases. CDR3 length: 18 amino acids.

There are many counts of this clonotype. The rearrangement links TRBV12-3 or TRBV12-4 to TRBJ2-3; possible D gene TRBD2, 5 bases. The CDR3 is 12 residues long. The germline V and J ends were trimmed by 6 bases and 3 bases, with 7 bases remaining between them. The CDR3 nucleotides are TGTGCCAGCAGCCGGGGTACAGATACGCAGTATTTT. As protein: CASSRGTDTQYF.

This clonotype was observed many times. This rearrangement joins TRBV6-1 to TRBJ2-7, with 8 bases identical to TRBD2. Germline loops: CDR1 MNHNS, CDR2 SASEGT. The CDR3 is 14 amino acids. J lost 3 bases, V lost 7 bases, and 8 bases had no gene match. In nucleotides, the CDR3 is TGTGCCAGCATTCTGAGCGGGAGACTCTACGAGCAGTACTTC. This encodes CASILSGRLYEQYF.

The chain links TRBV10-3 to TRBJ2-2; TRBD1 matches at 9 bases. This CDR3 has 14 residues. J lost 5 bases, V lost 6 bases, and 4 bases had no gene match. The germline V gene has CDR1 ENHRY and CDR2 SYGVKD. The CDR3 region has the DNA TGTGCCATCAGAGGGACAGGGTTGACCGGGGAGCTGTTTTTT. It codes for CAIRGTGLTGELFF.

This clonotype was detected many times. The chain links TRBV29-1 to TRBJ2-5; no definite D call. Trimming removed 4 bases from V and 5 bases from J, with 5 bases in between. The CDR3 covers 10 residues. Germline V gene data show CDR1 as SQVTM and CDR2 as ANQGSEA. For the CDR3, the DNA is TGCAGCGTTGGTGTGGAGACCCAGTACTTC. This codes for CSVGVETQYF.

This clonotype was recorded a few times. The chain employs TRBV6-1 and TRBJ2-3; the D gene is possibly TRBD1 (7 bases). Trimming left V 2 bases short and J 5 bases short, with 14 bases between. The CDR3 sequence is 15 residues long. Looked up from germline, CDR1 is MNHNS and CDR2 is SASEGT. The CDR3 region has the DNA TGTGCCAGCAGTGAAAGGTCAGGGGGAGGAGATACGCAGTATTTT. Translation: CASSERSGGGDTQYF.

In this sample, this clonotype turned up a few times. Lacking the conserved final phenylalanine or tryptophan, this CDR3 likely reflects a read error. J is TRBJ2-7 and V is TRBV6-5, with D possibly TRBD2 on 5 matching bases. V was shortened by 2 bases and J by 3 bases, with 17 bases between the two germline ends. The germline V gene encodes CDR1 MNHEY and CDR2 SVGAGI. This CDR3 comprises 16 residues. CDR3: CASSYPHGSGGYEQYL. CDR3 sequence (DNA): TGTGCCAGCAGTTACCCCCATGGGAGCGGTGGCTACGAGCAGTACCTC.

This clonotype was counted a single time. The chain combines TRBV2 with TRBJ2-1; 8 nucleotides align to TRBD1. V lost 5 bases, J lost 0 bases, and 9 bases stayed unmatched. This CDR3 is built from 17 residues. Germline CDR1 is SNHLY and CDR2 is FYNNEI. DNA for the CDR3: TGTGCCAGCAGTCCTCTCCGGGACAGGAGCTCCTACAATGAGCAGTTCTTC. Its protein is CASSPLRDRSSYNEQFF. Filled out from reference TRBV2 and TRBJ2-1, the complete variable domain reads EPEVTQTPSHQVTQMGQEVILRCVPISNHLYFYWYRQILGQKVEFLVSFYNNEISEKSEIFDDQFSVERPDGSNFTLKIRSTKLEDSAMYFCASSPLRDRSSYNEQFFGPGTRLTVL.